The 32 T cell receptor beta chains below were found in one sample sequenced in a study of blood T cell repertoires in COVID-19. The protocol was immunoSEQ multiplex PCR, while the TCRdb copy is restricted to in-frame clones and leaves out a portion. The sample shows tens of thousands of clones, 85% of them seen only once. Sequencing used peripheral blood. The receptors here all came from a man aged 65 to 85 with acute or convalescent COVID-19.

CDR3 region: CASSLDIYNEQFF. The CDR3 bases are TGTGCCAGTTCGTTGGACATTTACAATGAGCAGTTCTTC. The chain carries TRBV19 and TRBJ2-1, with a tentative D call TRBD1 (5 bases). V shed 8 bases and J shed 4 bases, with 12 bases lying between them. Germline V CDR1 and CDR2: LNHDA, SQIVND (reference sequence). The CDR3 is 13 residues long.

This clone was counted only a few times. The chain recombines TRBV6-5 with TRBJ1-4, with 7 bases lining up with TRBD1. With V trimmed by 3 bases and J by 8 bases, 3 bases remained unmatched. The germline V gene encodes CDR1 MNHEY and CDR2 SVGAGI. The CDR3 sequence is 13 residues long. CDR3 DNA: TGTGCCAGCAGTTATCAGACAGGGGAAAAACTGTTTTTT. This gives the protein CASSYQTGEKLFF.

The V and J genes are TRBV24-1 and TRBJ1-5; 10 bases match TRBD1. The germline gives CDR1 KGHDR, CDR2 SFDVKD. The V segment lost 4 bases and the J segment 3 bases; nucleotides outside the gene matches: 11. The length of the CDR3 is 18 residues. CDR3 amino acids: CATSDPRDRGLDNQPQHF. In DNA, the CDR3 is TGTGCCACCAGTGACCCCAGGGACAGGGGTCTCGACAATCAGCCCCAGCATTTT.

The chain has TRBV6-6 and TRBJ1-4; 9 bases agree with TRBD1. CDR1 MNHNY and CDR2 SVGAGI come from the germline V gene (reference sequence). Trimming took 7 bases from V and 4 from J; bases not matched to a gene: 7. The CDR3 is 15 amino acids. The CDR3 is CASTQTGGINEKLFF. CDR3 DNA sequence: TGTGCCAGCACCCAGACAGGGGGGATTAATGAAAAACTGTTTTTT.

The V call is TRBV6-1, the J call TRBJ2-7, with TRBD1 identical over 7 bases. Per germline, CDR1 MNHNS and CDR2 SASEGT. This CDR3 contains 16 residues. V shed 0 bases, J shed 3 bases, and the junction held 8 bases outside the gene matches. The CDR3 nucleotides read TGTGCCAGCAGTGAAGCGCCCTCGGGACAGAACTACGAGCAGTACTTC. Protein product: CASSEAPSGQNYEQYF.

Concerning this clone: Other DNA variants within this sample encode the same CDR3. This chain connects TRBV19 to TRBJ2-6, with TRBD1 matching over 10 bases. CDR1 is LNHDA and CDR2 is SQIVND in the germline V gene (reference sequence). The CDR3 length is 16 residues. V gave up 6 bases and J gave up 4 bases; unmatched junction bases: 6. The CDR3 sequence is CASSRQGAGGANVLTF. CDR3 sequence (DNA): TGTGCCAGTAGCAGACAGGGGGCAGGAGGGGCCAACGTCCTGACTTTC.

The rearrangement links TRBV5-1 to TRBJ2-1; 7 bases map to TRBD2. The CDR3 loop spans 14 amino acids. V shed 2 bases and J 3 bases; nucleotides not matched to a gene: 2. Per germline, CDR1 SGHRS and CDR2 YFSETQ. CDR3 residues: CASSFRDYYNEQFF. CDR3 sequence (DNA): TGCGCCAGCAGCTTCAGGGACTACTACAATGAGCAGTTCTTC.

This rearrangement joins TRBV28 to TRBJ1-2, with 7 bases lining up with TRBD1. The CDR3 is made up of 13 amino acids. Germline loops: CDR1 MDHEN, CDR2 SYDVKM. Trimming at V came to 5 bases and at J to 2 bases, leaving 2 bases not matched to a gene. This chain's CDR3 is CASSVTGNYGYTF. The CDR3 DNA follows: TGTGCCAGCAGTGTGACAGGGAACTATGGCTACACCTTC.

The CDR3 DNA follows: TGTGCCAGCAGCTTAGAGGCAGGGCGACACGAGCAGTACTTC. Translation gives CASSLEAGRHEQYF. V and J are TRBV11-1 and TRBJ2-7, with D possibly being TRBD1 (5 bases). V was pared by 1 base and J by 5 bases, with 12 bases between. The CDR3 runs to 14 residues. Germline V gene lookup returns CDR1 SGHAT and CDR2 FQDESV (reference sequence).

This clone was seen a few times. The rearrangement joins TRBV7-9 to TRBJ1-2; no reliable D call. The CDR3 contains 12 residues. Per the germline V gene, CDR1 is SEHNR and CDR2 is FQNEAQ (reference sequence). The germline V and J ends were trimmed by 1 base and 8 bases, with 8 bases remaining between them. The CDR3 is CASSLEQRGYTF. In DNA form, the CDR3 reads TGTGCCAGCAGCTTAGAGCAGCGGGGCTACACCTTC. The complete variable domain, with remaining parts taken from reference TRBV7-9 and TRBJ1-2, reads DTGVSQNPRHKITKRGQNVTFRCDPISEHNRLYWYRQTLGQGPEFLTYFQNEAQLEKSRLLSDRFSAERPKGSFSTLEIQRTEQGDSAMYLCASSLEQRGYTFGSGTRLTVV.

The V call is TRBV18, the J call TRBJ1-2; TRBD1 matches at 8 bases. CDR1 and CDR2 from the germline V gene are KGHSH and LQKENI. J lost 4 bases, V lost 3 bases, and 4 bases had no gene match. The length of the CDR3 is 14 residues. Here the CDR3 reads CASSPQGASYGYTF. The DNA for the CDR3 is TGTGCCAGCTCACCCCAGGGGGCTAGCTATGGCTACACCTTC.

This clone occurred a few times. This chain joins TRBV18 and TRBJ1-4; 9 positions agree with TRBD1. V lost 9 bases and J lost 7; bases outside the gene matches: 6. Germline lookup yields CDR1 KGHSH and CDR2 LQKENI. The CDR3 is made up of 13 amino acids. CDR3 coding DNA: TGTGCCAGTGGGACAGGGATCACTGAAAAACTGTTTTTT. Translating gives CASGTGITEKLFF.

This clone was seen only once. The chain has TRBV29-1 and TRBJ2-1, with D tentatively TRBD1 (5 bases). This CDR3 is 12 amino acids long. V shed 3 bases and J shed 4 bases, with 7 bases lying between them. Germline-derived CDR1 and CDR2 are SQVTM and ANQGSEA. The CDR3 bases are TGCAGCGTTGATTCAGGGTACAATGAGCAGTTCTTC. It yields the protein CSVDSGYNEQFF.

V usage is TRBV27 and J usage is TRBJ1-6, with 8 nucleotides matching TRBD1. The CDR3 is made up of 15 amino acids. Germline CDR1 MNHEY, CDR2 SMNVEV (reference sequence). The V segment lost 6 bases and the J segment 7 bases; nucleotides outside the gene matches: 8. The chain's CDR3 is CASRPQGAGNSPLHF. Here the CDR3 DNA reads TGTGCCAGCAGACCGCAGGGGGCGGGAAATTCACCCCTCCACTTT.

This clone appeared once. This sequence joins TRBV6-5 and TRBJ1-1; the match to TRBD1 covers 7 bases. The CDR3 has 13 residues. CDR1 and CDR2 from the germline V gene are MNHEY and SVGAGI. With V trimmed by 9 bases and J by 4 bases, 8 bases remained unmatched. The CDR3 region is CASYKGQSTEAFF. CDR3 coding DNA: TGTGCCAGTTATAAGGGACAGTCCACTGAAGCTTTCTTT.

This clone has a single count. The CDR3 here is CASSTSVNTGELFF. The CDR3 bases are TGTGCCAGCAGCACCTCAGTGAACACCGGGGAGCTGTTTTTT. The chain carries TRBV7-6 and TRBJ2-2, with D hard to call. Per the germline V gene, CDR1 is SGHVS and CDR2 is FNYEAQ. V was cut by 5 bases and J by 1 base, with 8 bases left in between. The CDR3 totals 14 residues.

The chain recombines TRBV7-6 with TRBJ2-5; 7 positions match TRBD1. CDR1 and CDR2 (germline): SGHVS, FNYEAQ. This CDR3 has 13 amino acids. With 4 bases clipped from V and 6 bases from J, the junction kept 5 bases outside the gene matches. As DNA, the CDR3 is TGTGCCAGCAGCTCGTACAGGGGACAGACCCAGTACTTC. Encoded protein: CASSSYRGQTQYF.

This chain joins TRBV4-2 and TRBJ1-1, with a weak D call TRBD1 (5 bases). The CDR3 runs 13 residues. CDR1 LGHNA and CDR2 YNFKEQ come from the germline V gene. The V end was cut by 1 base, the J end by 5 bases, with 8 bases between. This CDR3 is CASSQAGRTEAFF. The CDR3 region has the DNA TGTGCCAGCAGCCAAGCAGGGAGGACTGAAGCTTTCTTT.

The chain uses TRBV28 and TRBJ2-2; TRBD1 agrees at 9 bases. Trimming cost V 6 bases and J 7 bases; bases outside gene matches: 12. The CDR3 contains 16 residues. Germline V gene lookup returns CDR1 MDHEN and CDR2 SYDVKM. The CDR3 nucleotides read TGTGCCAGCAGCGAGCCGGGACAGGGTAGGAGCGGGGAGCTGTTTTTT. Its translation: CASSEPGQGRSGELFF.

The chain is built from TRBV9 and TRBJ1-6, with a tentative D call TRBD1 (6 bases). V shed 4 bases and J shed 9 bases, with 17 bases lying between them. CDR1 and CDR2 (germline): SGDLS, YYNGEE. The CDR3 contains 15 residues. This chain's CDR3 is CASSLRGDTGSPLHF. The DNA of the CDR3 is TGTGCCAGCAGCCTCCGGGGGGACACTGGTTCACCCCTCCACTTT.

The CDR3 DNA reads as TGTGCCAGCAGTGGAAGGACGGGCCGGCGGGTGTATGAGCAGTACTTC. Protein product: CASSGRTGRRVYEQYF. The chain couples TRBV25-1 to TRBJ2-7, with D perhaps matching TRBD2 (5 bases). Germline V gene data show CDR1 as MGHDK and CDR2 as SYGVNS. Trimming stripped 4 bases from V and 7 bases from J, with 23 bases between. This CDR3 region has 16 residues.

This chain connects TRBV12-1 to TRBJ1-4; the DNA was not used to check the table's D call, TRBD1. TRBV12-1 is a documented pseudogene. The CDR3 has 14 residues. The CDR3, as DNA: TGTGCCAGCAGCTTTAGGAACAGGAATGAAAAACTGTTTTTT. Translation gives CASSFRNRNEKLFF.

CDR3 in DNA: TGTGCCAGCAGCTTAGTGACTGGGTGGGATCAGCCCCAGCATTTT. Translated, it gives CASSLVTGWDQPQHF. The chain joins TRBV7-8 to TRBJ1-5, with D uncertain. V lost 1 base and J 5 bases, leaving 12 bases between the germline ends. The CDR3 extends over 15 amino acids. Germline CDR1 is SGHVS and CDR2 is FQNEAQ.

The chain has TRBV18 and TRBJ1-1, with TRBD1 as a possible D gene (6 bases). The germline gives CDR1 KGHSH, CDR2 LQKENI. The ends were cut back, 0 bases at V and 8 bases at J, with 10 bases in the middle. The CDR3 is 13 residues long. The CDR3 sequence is CASSPPQGKEAFF. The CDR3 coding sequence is TGTGCCAGCTCACCACCTCAGGGGAAAGAAGCTTTCTTT.

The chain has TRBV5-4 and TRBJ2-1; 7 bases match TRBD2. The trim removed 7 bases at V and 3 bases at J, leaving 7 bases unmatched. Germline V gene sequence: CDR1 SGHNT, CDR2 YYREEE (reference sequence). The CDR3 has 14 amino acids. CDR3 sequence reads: CASQGRDYYNEQFF. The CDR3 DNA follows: TGTGCCAGCCAAGGCCGGGACTACTACAATGAGCAGTTCTTC.

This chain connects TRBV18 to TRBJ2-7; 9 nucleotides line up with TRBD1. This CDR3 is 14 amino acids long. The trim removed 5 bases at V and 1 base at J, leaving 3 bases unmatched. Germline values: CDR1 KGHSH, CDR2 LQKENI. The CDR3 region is CASSTGTGSYEQYF. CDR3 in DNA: TGTGCCAGCTCAACCGGGACAGGGTCCTACGAGCAGTACTTC.

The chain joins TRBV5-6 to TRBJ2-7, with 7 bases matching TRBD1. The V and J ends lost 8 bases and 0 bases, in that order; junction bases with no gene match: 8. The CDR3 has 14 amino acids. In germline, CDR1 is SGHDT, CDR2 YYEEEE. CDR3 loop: CASNRQGPSYEQYF. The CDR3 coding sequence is TGTGCCAGTAACCGACAGGGCCCCTCCTACGAGCAGTACTTC. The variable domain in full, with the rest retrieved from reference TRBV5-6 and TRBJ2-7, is DAGVTQSPTHLIKTRGQQVTLRCSPKSGHDTVSWYQQALGQGPQFIFQYYEEEERQRGNFPDRFSGHQFPNYSSELNVNALLLGDSALYLCASNRQGPSYEQYFGPGTRLTVT.

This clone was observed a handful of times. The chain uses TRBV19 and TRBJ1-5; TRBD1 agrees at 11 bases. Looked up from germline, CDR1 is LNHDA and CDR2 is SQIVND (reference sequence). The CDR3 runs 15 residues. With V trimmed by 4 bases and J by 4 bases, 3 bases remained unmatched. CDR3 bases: TGTGCCAGTAGTACGGGACAGGGGGGGAATCAGCCCCAGCATTTT. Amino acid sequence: CASSTGQGGNQPQHF.

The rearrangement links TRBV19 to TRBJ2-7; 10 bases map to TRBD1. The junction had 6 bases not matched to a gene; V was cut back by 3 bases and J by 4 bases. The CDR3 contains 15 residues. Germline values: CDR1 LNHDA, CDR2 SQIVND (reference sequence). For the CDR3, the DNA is TGTGCCAGTAGTATCAGCGGGACAGGGGTGTACGAGCAGTACTTC. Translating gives CASSISGTGVYEQYF.

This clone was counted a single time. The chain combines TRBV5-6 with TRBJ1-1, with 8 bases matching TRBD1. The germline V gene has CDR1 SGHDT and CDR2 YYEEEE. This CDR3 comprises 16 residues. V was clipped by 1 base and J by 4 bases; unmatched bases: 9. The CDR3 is CASSLFTGGGGTEAFF. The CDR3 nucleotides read TGTGCCAGCAGCTTGTTTACAGGGGGAGGGGGCACTGAAGCTTTCTTT.

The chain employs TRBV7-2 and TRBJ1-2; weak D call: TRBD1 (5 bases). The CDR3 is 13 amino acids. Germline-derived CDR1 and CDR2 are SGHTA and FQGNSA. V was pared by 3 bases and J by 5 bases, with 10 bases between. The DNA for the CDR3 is TGTGCCAGCAGCTTGGCGGGGCTATATGGCTACACCTTC. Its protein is CASSLAGLYGYTF.

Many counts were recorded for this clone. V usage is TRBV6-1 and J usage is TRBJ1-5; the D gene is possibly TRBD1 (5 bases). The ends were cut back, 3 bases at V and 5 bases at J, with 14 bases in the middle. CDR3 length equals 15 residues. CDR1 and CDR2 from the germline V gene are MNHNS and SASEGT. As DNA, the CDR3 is TGTGCCAGCAGTGATGGTAGGGGTTTGTATCAGCCCCAGCATTTT. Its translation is CASSDGRGLYQPQHF.